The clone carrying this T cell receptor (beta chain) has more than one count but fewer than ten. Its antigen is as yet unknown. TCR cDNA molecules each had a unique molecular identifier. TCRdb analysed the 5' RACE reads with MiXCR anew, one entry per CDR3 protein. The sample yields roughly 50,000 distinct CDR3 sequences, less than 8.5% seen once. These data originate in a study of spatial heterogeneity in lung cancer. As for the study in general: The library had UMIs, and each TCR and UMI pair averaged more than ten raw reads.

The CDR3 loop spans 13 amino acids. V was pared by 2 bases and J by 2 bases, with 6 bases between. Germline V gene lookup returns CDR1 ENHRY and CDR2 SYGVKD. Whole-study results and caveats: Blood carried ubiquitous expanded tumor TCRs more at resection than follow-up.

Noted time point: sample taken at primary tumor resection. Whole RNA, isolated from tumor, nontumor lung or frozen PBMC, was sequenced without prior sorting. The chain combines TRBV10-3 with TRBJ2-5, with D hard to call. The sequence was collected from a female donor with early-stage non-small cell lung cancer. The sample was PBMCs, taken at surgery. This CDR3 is CAISETPQETQYF. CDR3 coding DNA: TGTGCCATCAGTGAGACACCACAAGAGACCCAGTACTTC.